This TCR beta chain was identified during a study of graft-versus-host responses after intestinal transplantation (dated by TCRdb to the early 2020s). With regard to the full study: Multivisceral, liver-intestinal, or isolated intestinal transplants were received by the recipients. Anti-thymocyte globulin induction was given to all recipients, followed by maintenance tacrolimus and steroids for about 3 years. Bulk TCR-beta CDR3 sequencing was used to track graft-versus-host and host-versus-graft alloreactive T cell clones in the graft, circulation and bone marrow after intestinal transplantation. Alloreactive clones were identified by sequencing pre-transplant mixed lymphocyte reaction products and comparing them with unstimulated pre-transplant donor and recipient T cells. A cohort of 24 intestinal transplant recipients, including one retransplant, was enrolled, and a few patients lacking pretransplant specimens were excluded. A peak of at least 4% donor T cells among recipient peripheral blood mononuclear cells was the definition used for donor T cell macrochimerism. Instead of going to the commercial service, samples from a few later patients were sequenced in-house on an Illumina MiSeq and processed with MiXCR. Study-wide conclusions, independent of this receptor: Patients with donor T cell macrochimerism had high GvH to HvG T cell clonal ratios in their allografts. Conclusions were limited by the relatively low number and heterogeneity of intestinal transplant patients. GvH clones turned up in recipient bone marrow, with some appearing earlier in ileal mucosa or blood, a pattern consistent with an intestinal mucosal origin. Peak levels of circulating GvH clones were associated with declines in HvG clones early after transplant.

The library was built by means of the immunoSEQ multiplex PCR assay. Adaptive Biotechnologies carried out high-throughput TCR-beta CDR3 sequencing of genomic DNA for most patients. Regarding the original processing steps: TCR sequencing data for roughly 17 patients were retrieved from Adaptive's ImmunoSEQ software; a few other patients were processed with MiXCR and VDJtools. CDR3 nucleotide sequences shared by donor and recipient were removed because the origin of these sequences could not be assigned. At least 2-fold expansion over unstimulated cells and a minimum CFSE-low frequency of 0.002% (template counts) or 0.001% (read counts) were required for clones to be classified as alloreactive. Clones were considered mappable if detected in sequenced pre-transplant spleen, lymph node, or MLR CFSE-low populations of the donor or recipient. The cumulative frequency of alloreactive clones was calculated as a percentage of all sequences, weighted by copy number. The table was pulled from immuneACCESS by TCRdb, which kept in-frame rearrangements only. Such tables lose some clones; where checked, under half of the loss comes from unresolved V genes, and the rest has no known cause. That table is the source of V, J and clone size, and D and trimming were worked out from the DNA. Present in this sample are 75,000 to 100,000 clones, about nine tenths of which were seen just once. About 15% of the sample comes from the top ten.

About this clone itself: Its antigen is still unknown. Per-base quality was not reported, and no clone a single base away is much larger than it.

Blood samples were collected up to 4 times in the first month after transplant and then at least monthly when available. CDR1 and CDR2 (SGHVS, FQNEAQ) derive from the germline V gene. The CDR3 has 14 amino acids, counting the end cysteine and phenylalanine. Solely the CDR3 DNA is kept, with 42 bases framed from the first base. Cut back by 3 bases and 2 bases, the V and J ends lie 8 bases apart. The sequence came from a human patient who received an intestinal transplant, so some T cells may come from the graft donor. The source was PBMCs, collected about 450 days after intestinal transplant. Here the chain combines TRBV7-8 and TRBJ2-1, with TRBD1 tentatively as D gene (6 bases match). In nucleotides, the sequence is TGTGCCAGCAGCTTTGGGGGCCCCTACAATGAGCAGTTCTTC. It translates to CASSFGGPYNEQFF.